This T cell receptor beta chain originates from a study of control samples from healthy donors and cancer patients. With 2 bases clipped from V and 0 bases from J, the junction kept 1 base outside the gene matches. The length of the CDR3 is 16 residues. Germline lookup yields CDR1 MNHNY and CDR2 SVGAGI (reference sequence). Only in-frame clones appear in the TCRdb table, and some are missing; sequencing was by immunoSEQ multiplex PCR. The sample includes tens of thousands of clones, about 87% of them seen just once. J is TRBJ1-5 and V is TRBV6-6; TRBD1 matches 10 bases. This TCR was recovered from a man between 45 and 60 years old in good health. Material: blood. CDR3 in amino acids: CASSYRDRGSNQPQHF. CDR3 DNA: TGTGCCAGCAGTTACCGGGACAGGGGTAGCAATCAGCCCCAGCATTTT.